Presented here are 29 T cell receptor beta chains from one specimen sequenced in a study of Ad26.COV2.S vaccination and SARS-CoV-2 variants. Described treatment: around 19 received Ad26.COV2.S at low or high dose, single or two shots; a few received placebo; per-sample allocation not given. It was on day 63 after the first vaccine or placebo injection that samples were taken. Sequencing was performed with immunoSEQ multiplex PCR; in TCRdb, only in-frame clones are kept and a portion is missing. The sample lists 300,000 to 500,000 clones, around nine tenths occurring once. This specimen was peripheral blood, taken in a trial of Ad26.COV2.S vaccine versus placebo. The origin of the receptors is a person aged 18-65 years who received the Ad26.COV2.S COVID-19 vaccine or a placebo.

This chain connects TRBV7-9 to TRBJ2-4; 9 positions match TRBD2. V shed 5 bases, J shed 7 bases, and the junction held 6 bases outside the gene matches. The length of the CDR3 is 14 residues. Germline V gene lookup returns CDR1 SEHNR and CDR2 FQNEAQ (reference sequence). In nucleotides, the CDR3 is TGTGCCAGCAGCCAGACTAGCGGTGCGAACATTCAGTACTTC. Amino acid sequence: CASSQTSGANIQYF.

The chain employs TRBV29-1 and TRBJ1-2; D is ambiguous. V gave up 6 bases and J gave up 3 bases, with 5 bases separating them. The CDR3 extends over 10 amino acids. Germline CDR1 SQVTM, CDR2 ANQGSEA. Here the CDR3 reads CSVRDYGYTF. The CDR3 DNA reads TGCAGCGTGAGGGACTATGGCTACACCTTC.

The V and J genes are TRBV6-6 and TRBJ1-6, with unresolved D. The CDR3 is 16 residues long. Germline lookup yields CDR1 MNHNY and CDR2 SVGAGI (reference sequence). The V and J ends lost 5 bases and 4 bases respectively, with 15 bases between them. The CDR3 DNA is TGTGCCAGCAGTCCACCGACACCGAGTTATAATTCACCCCTCCACTTT. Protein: CASSPPTPSYNSPLHF.

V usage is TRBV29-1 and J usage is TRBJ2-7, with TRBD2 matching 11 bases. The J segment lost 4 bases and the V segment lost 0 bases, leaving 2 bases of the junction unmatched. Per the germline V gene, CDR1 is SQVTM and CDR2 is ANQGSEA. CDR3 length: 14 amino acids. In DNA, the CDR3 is TGCAGCGTTGAAGATCCTAGCGGGAGGTACGAGCAGTACTTC. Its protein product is CSVEDPSGRYEQYF.

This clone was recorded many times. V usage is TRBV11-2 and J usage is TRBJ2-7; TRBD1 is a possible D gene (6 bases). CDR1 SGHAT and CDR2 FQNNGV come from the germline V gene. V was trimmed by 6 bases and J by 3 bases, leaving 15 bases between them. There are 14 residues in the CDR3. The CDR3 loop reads CASRGLGTHYEQYF. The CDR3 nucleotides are TGTGCCAGCAGGGGGCTGGGGACACACTACGAGCAGTACTTC. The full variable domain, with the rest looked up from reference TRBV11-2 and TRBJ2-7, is EAGVAQSPRYKIIEKRQSVAFWCNPISGHATLYWYQQILGQGPKLLIQFQNNGVVDDSQLPKDRFSAERLKGVDSTLKIQPAKLEDSAVYLCASRGLGTHYEQYFGPGTRLTVT.

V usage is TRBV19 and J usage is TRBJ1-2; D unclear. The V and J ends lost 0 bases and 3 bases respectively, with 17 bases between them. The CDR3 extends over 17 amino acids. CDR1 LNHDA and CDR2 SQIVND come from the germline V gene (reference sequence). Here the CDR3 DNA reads TGTGCCAGTAGTATAGAAGGGTACGGGCAGAGATACTATGGCTACACCTTC. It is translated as CASSIEGYGQRYYGYTF.

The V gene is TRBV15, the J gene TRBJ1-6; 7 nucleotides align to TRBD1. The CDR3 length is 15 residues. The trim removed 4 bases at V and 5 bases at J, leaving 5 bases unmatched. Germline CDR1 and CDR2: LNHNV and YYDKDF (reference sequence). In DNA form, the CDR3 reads TGTGCCACCAGCACTAGACAGGGAGATAATTCACCCCTCCACTTT. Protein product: CATSTRQGDNSPLHF.

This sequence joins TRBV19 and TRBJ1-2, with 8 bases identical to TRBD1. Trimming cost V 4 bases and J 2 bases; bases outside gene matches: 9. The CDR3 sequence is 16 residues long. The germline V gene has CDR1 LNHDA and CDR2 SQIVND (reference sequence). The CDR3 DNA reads TGTGCCAGTAGTAGGGGAGGGACAGGACGGAACTATGGCTACACCTTC. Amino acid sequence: CASSRGGTGRNYGYTF.

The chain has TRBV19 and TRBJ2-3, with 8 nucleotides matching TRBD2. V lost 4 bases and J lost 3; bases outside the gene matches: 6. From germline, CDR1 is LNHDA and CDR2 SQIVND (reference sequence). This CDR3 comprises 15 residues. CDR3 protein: CASSTPGGLTDTQYF. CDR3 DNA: TGTGCCAGTAGTACCCCGGGGGGGCTGACAGATACGCAGTATTTT.

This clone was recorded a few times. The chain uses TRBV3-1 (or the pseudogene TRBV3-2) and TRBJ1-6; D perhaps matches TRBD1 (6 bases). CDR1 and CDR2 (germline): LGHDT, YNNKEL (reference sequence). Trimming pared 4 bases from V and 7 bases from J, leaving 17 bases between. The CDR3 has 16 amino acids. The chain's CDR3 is CASSLTEGRGNSPLHF. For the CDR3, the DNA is TGTGCCAGCAGCCTCACCGAGGGGAGGGGGAATTCACCCCTCCACTTT.

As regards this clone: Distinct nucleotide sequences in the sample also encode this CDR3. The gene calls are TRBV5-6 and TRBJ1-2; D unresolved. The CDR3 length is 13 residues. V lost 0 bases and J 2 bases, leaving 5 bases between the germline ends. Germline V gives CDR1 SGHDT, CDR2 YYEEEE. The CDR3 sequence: CASSLGGNYGYTF. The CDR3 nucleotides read TGTGCCAGCAGCTTGGGGGGAAACTATGGCTACACCTTC. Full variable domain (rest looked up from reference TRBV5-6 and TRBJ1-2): DAGVTQSPTHLIKTRGQQVTLRCSPKSGHDTVSWYQQALGQGPQFIFQYYEEEERQRGNFPDRFSGHQFPNYSSELNVNALLLGDSALYLCASSLGGNYGYTFGSGTRLTVV.

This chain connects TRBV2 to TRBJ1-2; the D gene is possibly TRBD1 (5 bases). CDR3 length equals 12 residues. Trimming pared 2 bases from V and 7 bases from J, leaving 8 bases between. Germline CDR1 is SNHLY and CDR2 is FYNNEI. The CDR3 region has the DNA TGTGCCAGCAGTGAACAGGGTGGTGGCTACACCTTC. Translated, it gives CASSEQGGGYTF.

The chain's CDR3 is CASSEGQGRGNTIYF. For the CDR3, the DNA is TGTGCCAGCAGCGAGGGACAGGGGAGAGGAAACACCATATATTTT. The genes are TRBV13 and TRBJ1-3; 10 nucleotides agree with TRBD1. V lost 5 bases, J lost 4 bases, and 5 bases stayed unmatched. The CDR3 is 15 amino acids. The germline CDR1 and CDR2 sequences are PRHDT and FYEKMQ (reference sequence).

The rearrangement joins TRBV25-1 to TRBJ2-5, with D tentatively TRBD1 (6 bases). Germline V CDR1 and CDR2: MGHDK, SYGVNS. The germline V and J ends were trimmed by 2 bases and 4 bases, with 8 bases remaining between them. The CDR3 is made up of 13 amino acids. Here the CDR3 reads CASSEEGGETQYF. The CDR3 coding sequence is TGTGCCAGCAGTGAAGAAGGGGGAGAGACCCAGTACTTC.

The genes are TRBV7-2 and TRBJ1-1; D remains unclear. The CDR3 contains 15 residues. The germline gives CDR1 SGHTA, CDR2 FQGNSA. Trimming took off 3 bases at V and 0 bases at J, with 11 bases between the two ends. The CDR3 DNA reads TGTGCCAGCAGCTTGGCAGCTAACATGAACACTGAAGCTTTCTTT. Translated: CASSLAANMNTEAFF.

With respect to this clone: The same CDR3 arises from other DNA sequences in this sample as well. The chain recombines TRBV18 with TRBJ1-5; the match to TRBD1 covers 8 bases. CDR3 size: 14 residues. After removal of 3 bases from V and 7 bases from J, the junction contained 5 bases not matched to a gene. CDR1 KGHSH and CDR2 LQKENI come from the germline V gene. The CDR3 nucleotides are TGTGCCAGCTCACCCGGACAGGGAGGACAGCCCCAGCATTTT. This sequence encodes CASSPGQGGQPQHF.

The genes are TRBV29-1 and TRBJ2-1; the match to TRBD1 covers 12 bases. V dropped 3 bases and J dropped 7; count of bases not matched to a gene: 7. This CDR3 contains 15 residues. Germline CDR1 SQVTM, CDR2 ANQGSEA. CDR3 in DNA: TGCAGCGTTGATTTGGGACAGGGGGCGATTAATGAGCAGTTCTTC. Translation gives CSVDLGQGAINEQFF.

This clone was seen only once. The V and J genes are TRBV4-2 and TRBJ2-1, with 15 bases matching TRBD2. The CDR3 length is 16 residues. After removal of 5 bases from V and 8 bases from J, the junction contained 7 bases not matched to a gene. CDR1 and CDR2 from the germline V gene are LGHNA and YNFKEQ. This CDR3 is CASSSGTSGGQDEQFF. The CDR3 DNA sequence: TGTGCCAGCAGCTCCGGGACTAGCGGGGGGCAGGATGAGCAGTTCTTC.

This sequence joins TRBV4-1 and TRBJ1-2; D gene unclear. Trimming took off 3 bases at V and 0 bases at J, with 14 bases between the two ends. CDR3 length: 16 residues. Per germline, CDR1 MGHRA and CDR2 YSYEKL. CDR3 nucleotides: TGCGCCAGCAGCCAGACCCCTCGGGCAGCTAACTATGGCTACACCTTC. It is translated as CASSQTPRAANYGYTF.

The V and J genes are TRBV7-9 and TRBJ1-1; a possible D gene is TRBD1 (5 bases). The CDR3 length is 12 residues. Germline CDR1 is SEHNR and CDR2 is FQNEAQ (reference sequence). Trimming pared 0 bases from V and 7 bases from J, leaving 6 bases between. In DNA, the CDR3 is TGTGCCAGCAGCTTAGCGACAGATGAAGCTTTCTTT. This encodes CASSLATDEAFF.

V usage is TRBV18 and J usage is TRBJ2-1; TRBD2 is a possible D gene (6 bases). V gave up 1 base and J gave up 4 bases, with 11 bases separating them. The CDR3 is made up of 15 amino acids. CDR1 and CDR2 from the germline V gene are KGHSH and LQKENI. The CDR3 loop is CASSPRRGEYNEQFF. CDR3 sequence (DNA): TGTGCCAGCTCACCACGGCGCGGGGAATACAATGAGCAGTTCTTC.

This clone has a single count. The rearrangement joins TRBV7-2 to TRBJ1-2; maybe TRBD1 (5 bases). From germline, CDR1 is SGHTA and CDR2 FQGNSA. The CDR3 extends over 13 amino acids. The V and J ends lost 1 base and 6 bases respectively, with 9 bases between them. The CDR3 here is CASSLEGLDGYTF. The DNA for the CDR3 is TGTGCCAGCAGCTTAGAGGGGTTGGATGGCTACACCTTC.

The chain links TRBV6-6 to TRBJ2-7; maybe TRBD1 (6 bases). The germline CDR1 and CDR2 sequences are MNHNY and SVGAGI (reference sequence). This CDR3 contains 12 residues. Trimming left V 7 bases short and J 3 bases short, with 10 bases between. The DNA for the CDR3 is TGTGCCAGCACGGGCAGGGGCTACGAGCAGTACTTC. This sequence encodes CASTGRGYEQYF.

The CDR3: CASSQDRFRAADTQYF. CDR3 nucleotide sequence: TGCGCCAGCAGCCAAGATCGGTTCAGGGCGGCAGATACGCAGTATTTT. The rearrangement links TRBV4-3 to TRBJ2-3; D may be TRBD1 (5 bases). This CDR3 comprises 16 residues. Germline V gene lookup returns CDR1 LGHNA and CDR2 YSLEER. Trimming removed 0 bases from V and 4 bases from J, with 14 bases in between.

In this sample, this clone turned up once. The CDR3 region has the DNA TGCGCCAGCAGCATCGCCGGGACGGAGAACAATGAGCAGTTCTTC. Amino acid sequence: CASSIAGTENNEQFF. The chain has TRBV5-1 and TRBJ2-1, with D possibly being TRBD1 or TRBD2 (5 bases each). The CDR3 runs to 15 residues. The V end was cut by 4 bases, the J end by 5 bases, with 16 bases between. Germline V gives CDR1 SGHRS, CDR2 YFSETQ.

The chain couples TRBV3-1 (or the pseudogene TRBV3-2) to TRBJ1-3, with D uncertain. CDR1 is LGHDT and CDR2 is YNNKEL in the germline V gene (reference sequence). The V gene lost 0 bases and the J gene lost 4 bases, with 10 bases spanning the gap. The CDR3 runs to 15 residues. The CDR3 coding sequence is TGTGCCAGCAGCCAAGATCAGGTAAAGGGAAACACCATATATTTT. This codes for CASSQDQVKGNTIYF.

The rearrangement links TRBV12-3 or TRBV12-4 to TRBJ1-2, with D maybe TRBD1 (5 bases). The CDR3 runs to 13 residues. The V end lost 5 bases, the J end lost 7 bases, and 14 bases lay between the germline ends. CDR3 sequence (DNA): TGTGCCAGCAGTAAGGGACTATCTGGTGGCTACACCTTC. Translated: CASSKGLSGGYTF.

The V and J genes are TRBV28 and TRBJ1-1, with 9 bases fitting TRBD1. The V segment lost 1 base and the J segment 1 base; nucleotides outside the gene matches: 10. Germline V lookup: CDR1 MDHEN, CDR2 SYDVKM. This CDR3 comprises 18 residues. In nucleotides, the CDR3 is TGTGCCAGCAGTTTATCCACAGGGGGCCGAAAGCAGAACACTGAAGCTTTCTTT. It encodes CASSLSTGGRKQNTEAFF.

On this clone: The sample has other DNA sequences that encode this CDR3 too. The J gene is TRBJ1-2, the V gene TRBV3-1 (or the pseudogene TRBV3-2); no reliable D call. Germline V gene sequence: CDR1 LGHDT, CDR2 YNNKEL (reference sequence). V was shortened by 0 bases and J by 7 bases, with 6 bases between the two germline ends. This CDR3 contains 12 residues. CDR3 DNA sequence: TGTGCCAGCAGCCAAGATCGAAGTGGCTACACCTTC. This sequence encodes CASSQDRSGYTF.